The present T cell receptor (beta chain) was sequenced within a study of PD-L1 blockade in urothelial cancer. Study-wide context: There were a median of around 140,000 T cells in blood samples. Study-level results: Durable-benefit patients expanded tumor-associated blood clones more at 3 weeks.

Profiling relied on immunoSEQ multiplex PCR, and the TCRdb table lists in-frame clones only, not all of them. The sample lists 75,000 to 90,000 clones, about 80% occurring once. A word on this clone: Antigen unknown.

CDR3 length: 14 residues. From germline, CDR1 is MNHEY and CDR2 SVGAGI. Trimming shortened V by 6 bases and J by 3 bases, and 15 bases separated the two germline ends. The sequences come from PBMCs, collected around atezolizumab (anti-PD-L1) treatment. The V gene is TRBV6-5, the J gene TRBJ2-7; perhaps TRBD2 as D (6 bases). The sequence derives from a man aged 65 to 79 with urothelial cancer. The chain's CDR3 is CASSRLSGDYEQYF. In DNA form, the CDR3 reads TGTGCCAGCAGCCGCCTTTCGGGGGACTACGAGCAGTACTTC.